The clone carrying this TCR beta chain came up a few times. Its antigen remains unidentified. The CDR3 runs to 14 residues. The junction had 5 bases not matched to a gene; V was cut back by 6 bases and J by 9 bases. The V gene's germline CDR1 is LGHDT and CDR2 YNNKEL (reference sequence). From the 5' RACE reads, TCRdb called clonotypes with MiXCR, one entry per CDR3 protein. This sample carries a few hundred thousand distinct CDR3 sequences, over 15% of them seen once, and the ten largest clones take around 30%. This sample is part of a study of CD8 T cells in ankylosing spondylitis. Broader study findings: It appeared that ankylosing spondylitis blood was characterized by a TCR beta motif of fewer than ten highly homologous variants.

The chain combines TRBV3-1 with TRBJ2-1, with TRBD2 matching 13 bases. This sequence was found in a male donor with ankylosing spondylitis or in good health (not recorded which). The specimen sequenced was blood, either unsorted or a sorted T cell fraction (not recorded which). For the CDR3, the DNA is TGTGCCAGCAGTTGGACTAGCGGGAGCGGTGAGCAGTTCTTC. It is translated as CASSWTSGSGEQFF.